This passage covers 9 T cell receptor beta chains from one sample sequenced in a study of shared clonotypes between healthy human individuals. The assay was immunoSEQ multiplex PCR, and TCRdb's table has in-frame clones only and misses some. Here the sample spans roughly 2.2 million clones, roughly 93% being singletons. The sequenced material came from naive CD4+ T cells from PBMCs. Documented subset: CD45RA+ positively selected. These receptors all stem from a man in his late teens or twenties in good health. Some clones in this sample may be carry-over from other donors' samples.

V is TRBV28 and J is TRBJ2-7; perhaps TRBD1 as D (5 bases). Looked up from germline, CDR1 is MDHEN and CDR2 is SYDVKM. V lost 3 bases and J lost 4, with 13 bases in between. The length of the CDR3 is 14 residues. The CDR3 region has the DNA TGTGCCAGCAGTTTTCCGGACATAAGATACGAGCAGTACTTC. It codes for CASSFPDIRYEQYF.

This chain connects TRBV6-1 to TRBJ1-1; no clear D. The CDR3 is 10 residues long. The ends were cut back, 7 bases at V and 10 bases at J, with 10 bases in the middle. The germline CDR1 and CDR2 sequences are MNHNS and SASEGT. The CDR3 loop reads CASKEIRAFF. Here the CDR3 DNA reads TGTGCCAGCAAGGAGATCCGAGCTTTCTTT.

As to this clone: Distinct nucleotide sequences in the sample also encode this CDR3. This sequence joins TRBV7-8 and TRBJ2-7; D may match TRBD1 or TRBD2 (5 bases each). Germline assignment: CDR1 SGHVS and CDR2 FQNEAQ. Trimming removed 5 bases at V and 4 bases at J, with 18 bases between. CDR3 length: 15 residues. CDR3 amino acids: CASSPDRGRSYEQYF. As DNA, the CDR3 is TGTGCCAGCAGCCCAGACCGGGGACGGAGTTACGAGCAGTACTTC.

The rearrangement uses TRBV28 and TRBJ2-3; 9 bases map to TRBD2. J lost 6 bases, V lost 6 bases, and 13 bases had no gene match. Looked up from germline, CDR1 is MDHEN and CDR2 is SYDVKM. The CDR3 sequence is 16 residues long. CDR3 sequence reads: CASSPQTSGPRDTQYF. The CDR3 DNA sequence: TGTGCCAGCAGCCCCCAGACTAGCGGTCCTAGGGATACGCAGTATTTT.

The rearrangement joins TRBV19 to TRBJ1-5; tentatively, D is TRBD1 (5 bases). The CDR3 has 14 residues. V was cut by 6 bases and J by 0 bases, with 9 bases left in between. CDR1 LNHDA and CDR2 SQIVND come from the germline V gene (reference sequence). The CDR3 protein is CASSSGGSNQPQHF. The CDR3 DNA reads TGTGCCAGTAGCTCGGGGGGTAGCAATCAGCCCCAGCATTTT.

The V call is TRBV7-9, the J call TRBJ2-7, with TRBD2 matching over 11 bases. This CDR3 has 16 residues. Germline V gene lookup returns CDR1 SEHNR and CDR2 FQNEAQ (reference sequence). V was pared by 1 base and J by 5 bases, with 7 bases of the junction left unmatched. The CDR3 loop is CASSLGTSGSPDEQYF. For the CDR3, the DNA is TGTGCCAGCAGCTTAGGTACTAGCGGGAGCCCAGACGAGCAGTACTTC.

V is TRBV27 and J is TRBJ2-7; D may match TRBD1 or TRBD2 (5 bases each). Trimming took 3 bases from V and 2 from J, leaving 8 bases between them. Germline-derived CDR1 and CDR2 are MNHEY and SMNVEV (reference sequence). CDR3 size: 13 residues. In DNA, the CDR3 is TGTGCCAGCAGTTTCGGGACCACCTACGAGCAGTACTTC. Translated, it gives CASSFGTTYEQYF.

The genes are TRBV20-1 and TRBJ2-7; 10 bases align to TRBD1. Germline values: CDR1 DFQATT, CDR2 SNEGSKA (reference sequence). The CDR3 length is 11 residues. The V gene end was trimmed by 6 bases and the J gene end by 5 bases; junction bases not matched to a gene: 1. CDR3 sequence (DNA): TGCAGTGCGGGGACAGGGGACGAGCAGTACTTC. Encoded protein: CSAGTGDEQYF.

Turning to this clone: Other DNA sequences in the same sample also yield this CDR3. This sequence joins TRBV28 and TRBJ1-5; no definite D call. Trimming took off 5 bases at V and 2 bases at J, with 10 bases between the two ends. This CDR3 region has 14 residues. Germline assignment: CDR1 MDHEN and CDR2 SYDVKM. The CDR3 protein is CASSSGGGNQPQHF. The CDR3 DNA follows: TGTGCCAGCAGTAGCGGTGGAGGCAATCAGCCCCAGCATTTT.